This TCR beta chain was sequenced for a study of post-analysis software for immune sequencing data. Study at large: Disease trajectories encompassed relapsing-remitting, secondary progressive and progressive-relapsing multiple sclerosis.

The TCR beta cDNA libraries contained unique molecular identifiers. The yield from roughly 1 to 10 million T cells was 500,000 or so cDNA molecules in total. MiXCR was run by TCRdb on the PCR reads, yielding one entry per CDR3 protein. The repertoire includes roughly 800,000 distinct CDR3 sequences, under 60% of them detected once, and 4.9% sits in the top ten. The germline V gene encodes CDR1 SNHLY and CDR2 FYNNEI. Germline trimming cut 1 base from V and 7 bases from J; bases unmatched to any gene: 4. The CDR3 length is 14 residues. Whole-study results and caveats: The F measure placed samples prepared in the same batch into strongly shared clusters. There was significantly lower normalized Chao1 diversity in multiple sclerosis patients than in controls. When patients were compared with controls, a handful of TRBV segments were more frequent, TRBV5-6, TRBV5-1 and TRBV20-1 among them.

The table lists this clonotype with a few counts. The target antigen is unknown. The chain carries TRBV2 and TRBJ2-1; TRBD2 matches at 7 bases. Material: blood. The origin of this receptor is a girl between 10 and 17 years old with multiple sclerosis. CDR3 sequence: CASSEVGGANEQFF. CDR3 nucleotides: TGTGCCAGCAGTGAAGTGGGAGGGGCGAATGAGCAGTTCTTC.